These T cell receptor beta chains were read from a single sample in a study of chemoradiotherapy in HPV16-positive cancers. The data were produced by immunoSEQ multiplex PCR, yet TCRdb's version contains in-frame clones alone and is incomplete. Of about 66,000 clones detected, approximately 91% appear once; the ten largest clones hold 4% to 4.5%. The material sequenced was blood, taken from a patient who underwent chemoradiotherapy. The receptors were gathered from a human donor with HPV-associated anogenital cancer. Each CDR3 is given with its conserved first and last residue. A D gene is named only where the DNA matches it firmly. Only part of the rows carry a size: once, few, many, or a class if the clone is expanded.

CDR3 protein	CDR3 DNA	V gene	D gene	clone size	J gene
CASSRSTDNEQFF	TGTGCCAGCAGCCGGAGCACCGACAATGAGCAGTTCTTC	TRBV28	NA	NA	TRBJ2-1
CASNRGQGSPYEQYF	TGTGCCAGCAACCGAGGACAGGGGTCGCCCTACGAGCAGTACTTC	TRBV6-6	TRBD1	NA	TRBJ2-7
CASSTGLAHTDTQYF	TGTGCCAGCAGTACGGGACTAGCGCACACAGATACGCAGTATTTT	TRBV6-6	TRBD2	NA	TRBJ2-3
CASSSTGGGNGYTF	TGTGCCAGCAGTTCCACGGGAGGGGGTAACGGCTACACCTTC	TRBV27	NA	NA	TRBJ1-2
CASSPGSNVGSYGYTF	TGTGCCAGCAGCCCGGGTTCAAACGTCGGGTCCTATGGCTACACCTTC	TRBV7-9	NA	few	TRBJ1-2
CAWGTGTSGSGSQFF	TGTGCCTGGGGGACCGGGACTAGCGGGTCGGGGTCGCAGTTCTTC	TRBV30	TRBD2	NA	TRBJ2-1
CASSQGHYTDTQYF	TGTGCCAGCAGCCAAGGACACTACACAGATACGCAGTATTTT	TRBV14	NA	NA	TRBJ2-3
CASSLGGGYTF	TGTGCCAGCAGCTTGGGGGGTGGCTACACCTTC	TRBV5-4	NA	NA	TRBJ1-2
CASSVNRGATNTEAFF	TGTGCCAGCAGCGTAAATCGGGGGGCTACGAACACTGAAGCTTTCTTT	TRBV9	NA	NA	TRBJ1-1
CASSGHGQGYEQYF	TGTGCCAGCAGTGGACACGGACAGGGTTACGAGCAGTACTTC	TRBV6-1	TRBD1	once	TRBJ2-7
CASRGSIMNTEAFF	TGTGCCAGCAGAGGGTCGATCATGAACACTGAAGCTTTCTTT	TRBV27	NA	NA	TRBJ1-1
CTSSLASGELFF	TGTACCAGCAGCTTAGCTTCCGGGGAGCTGTTTTTT	TRBV7-2	NA	NA	TRBJ2-2
CASSIYPPGERSGKFWGTGELFF	TGTGCCAGCAGTATATACCCTCCGGGGGAAAGGAGCGGGAAGTTCTGGGGCACCGGGGAGCTGTTTTTT	TRBV27	TRBD2	NA	TRBJ2-2
CASSRDSGKQQFF	TGTGCCAGCAGCCGGGATTCGGGGAAACAGCAGTTCTTC	TRBV7-2	NA	NA	TRBJ2-1
CASSQDGTLGNNEQFF	TGTGCCAGCAGCCAAGACGGGACCCTGGGGAACAATGAGCAGTTCTTC	TRBV4-2	NA	NA	TRBJ2-1
CSVVGISSGNTIYF	TGCAGCGTTGTAGGAATAAGCTCTGGAAACACCATATATTTT	TRBV29-1	NA	NA	TRBJ1-3
CASSRGGPYNEQFF	TGTGCCAGCAGTCGGGGGGGACCCTACAATGAGCAGTTCTTC	TRBV6-5	TRBD2	NA	TRBJ2-1
CASSETGGYGYTF	TGCGCCAGCAGTGAGACAGGGGGCTATGGCTACACCTTC	TRBV10-1	TRBD1	few	TRBJ1-2
CASSLGVRGSQPQHF	TGTGCCAGCAGCTTGGGAGTCAGGGGATCTCAGCCCCAGCATTTT	TRBV5-6	NA	NA	TRBJ1-5
CASTRYRDRNSPLHF	TGCGCCAGCACCAGGTACCGGGACAGAAATTCACCCCTCCACTTT	TRBV10-1	TRBD1	NA	TRBJ1-6
CASSGRDFIYNQPQHF	TGTGCCAGTAGTGGCCGGGACTTCATCTACAATCAGCCCCAGCATTTT	TRBV19	NA	NA	TRBJ1-5
CASSSSPGTGPTLHF	TGTGCCAGCAGCTCGTCCCCCGGGACAGGGCCCACCCTCCACTTT	TRBV5-4	TRBD1	NA	TRBJ1-6
CAANFGGLETQYF	TGTGCCGCCAACTTCGGGGGCCTGGAGACCCAGTACTTC	TRBV6-1	NA	NA	TRBJ2-5
CASSPFFLQGPLYGYTF	TGTGCCAGCTCACCATTTTTCCTTCAGGGACCCCTTTATGGCTACACCTTC	TRBV18	NA	once	TRBJ1-2
CASSLSGLRTNTEAFF	TGTGCCAGCAGCCTTTCAGGGCTCAGGACGAACACTGAAGCTTTCTTT	TRBV28	NA	NA	TRBJ1-1
CASSLGSNYEQYF	TGTGCCAGCAGTTTAGGCAGTAACTACGAGCAGTACTTC	TRBV28	NA	NA	TRBJ2-7
CASVDSTYEQYF	TGTGCCAGCGTCGACAGTACCTACGAGCAGTACTTC	TRBV2	NA	NA	TRBJ2-7
CASSRASTSGRNEQFF	TGTGCCAGCAGTCGTGCGTCTACTAGCGGGCGGAATGAGCAGTTCTTC	TRBV28	TRBD2	NA	TRBJ2-1
CASSLGRDRGQETQYF	TGTGCCAGCAGCCTAGGTAGAGACAGGGGTCAAGAGACCCAGTACTTC	TRBV7-9	TRBD1	NA	TRBJ2-5
CASSRGSGTDTQYF	TGTGCCAGCAGCAGGGGGTCTGGCACAGATACGCAGTATTTT	TRBV6-5	TRBD1	NA	TRBJ2-3